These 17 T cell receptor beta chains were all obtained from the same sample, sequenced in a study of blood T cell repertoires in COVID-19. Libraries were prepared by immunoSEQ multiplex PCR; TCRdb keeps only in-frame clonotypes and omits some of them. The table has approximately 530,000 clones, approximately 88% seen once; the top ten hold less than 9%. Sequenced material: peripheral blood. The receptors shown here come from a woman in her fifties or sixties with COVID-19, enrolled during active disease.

The CDR3, as DNA: TGTGCCAGCAGCTTTGGAGTAAATCGGGGGACTGAAGCTTTCTTT. Protein: CASSFGVNRGTEAFF. The rearrangement links TRBV5-6 to TRBJ1-1; tentative D call: TRBD1 (5 bases). Between the trimmed V and J ends, which lost 2 bases and 5 bases, there was a span of 16 bases. CDR3 length: 15 amino acids. Germline V gives CDR1 SGHDT, CDR2 YYEEEE.

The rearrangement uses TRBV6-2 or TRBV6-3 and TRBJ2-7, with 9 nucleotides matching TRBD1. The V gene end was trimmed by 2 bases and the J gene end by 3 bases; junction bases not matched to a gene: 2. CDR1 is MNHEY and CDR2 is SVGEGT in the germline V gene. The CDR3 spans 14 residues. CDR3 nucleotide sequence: TGTGCCAGCAGTTACCGGGACAGGGTCTACGAGCAGTACTTC. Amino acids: CASSYRDRVYEQYF.

The CDR3 loop reads CASSIGTGLPYEQYF. The CDR3 bases are TGTGCCAGTAGTATAGGGACAGGGCTACCCTACGAGCAGTACTTC. The chain recombines TRBV19 with TRBJ2-7; 8 bases agree with TRBD1. From germline, CDR1 is LNHDA and CDR2 SQIVND (reference sequence). V shed 1 base and J 2 bases; nucleotides not matched to a gene: 4. This CDR3 has 15 residues. The full variable domain, its missing parts supplied by reference TRBV19 and TRBJ2-7, is DGGITQSPKYLFRKEGQNVTLSCEQNLNHDAMYWYRQDPGQGLRLIYYSQIVNDFQKGDIAEGYSVSREKKESFPLTVTSAQKNPTAFYLCASSIGTGLPYEQYFGPGTRLTVT.

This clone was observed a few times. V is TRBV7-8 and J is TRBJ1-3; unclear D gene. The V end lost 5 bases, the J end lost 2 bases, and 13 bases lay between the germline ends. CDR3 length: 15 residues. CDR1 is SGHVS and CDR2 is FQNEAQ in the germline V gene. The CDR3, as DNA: TGTGCCAGCAGCATCGCCCGGAGAGCTGGAAACACCATATATTTT. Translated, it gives CASSIARRAGNTIYF. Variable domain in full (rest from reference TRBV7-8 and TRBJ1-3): GAGVSQSPRYKVAKRGQDVALRCDPISGHVSLFWYQQALGQGPEFLTYFQNEAQLDKSGLPSDRFFAERPEGSVSTLKIQRTQQEDSAVYLCASSIARRAGNTIYFGEGSWLTVV.

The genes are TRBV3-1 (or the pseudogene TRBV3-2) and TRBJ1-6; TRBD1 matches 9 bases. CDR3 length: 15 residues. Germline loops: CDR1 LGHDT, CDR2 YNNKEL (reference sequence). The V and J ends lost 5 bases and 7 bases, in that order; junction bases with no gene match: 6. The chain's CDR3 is CASSTGQGPNSPLHF. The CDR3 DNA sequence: TGTGCCAGCAGCACTGGACAGGGGCCGAATTCACCCCTCCACTTT.

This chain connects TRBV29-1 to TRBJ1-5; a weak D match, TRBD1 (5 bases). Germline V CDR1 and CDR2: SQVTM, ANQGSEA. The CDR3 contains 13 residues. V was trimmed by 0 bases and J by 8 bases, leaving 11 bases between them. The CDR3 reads CSVEELAGEPQHF. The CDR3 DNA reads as TGCAGCGTTGAAGAGTTAGCGGGGGAGCCCCAGCATTTT. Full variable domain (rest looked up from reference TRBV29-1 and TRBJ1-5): SAVISQKPSRDICQRGTSLTIQCQVDSQVTMMFWYRQQPGQSLTLIATANQGSEATYESGFVIDKFPISRPNLTFSTLTVSNMSPEDSSIYLCSVEELAGEPQHFGDGTRLSIL.

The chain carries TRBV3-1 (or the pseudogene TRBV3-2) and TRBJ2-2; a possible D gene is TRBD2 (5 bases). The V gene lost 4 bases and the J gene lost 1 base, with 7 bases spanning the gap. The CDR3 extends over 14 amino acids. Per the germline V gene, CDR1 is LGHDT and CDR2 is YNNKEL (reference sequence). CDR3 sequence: CASSPGLNTGELFF. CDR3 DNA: TGTGCCAGCAGCCCCGGACTGAACACCGGGGAGCTGTTTTTT.

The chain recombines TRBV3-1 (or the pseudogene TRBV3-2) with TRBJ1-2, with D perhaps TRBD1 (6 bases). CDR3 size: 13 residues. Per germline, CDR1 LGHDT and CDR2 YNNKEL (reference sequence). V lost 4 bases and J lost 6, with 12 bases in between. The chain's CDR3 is CASSPQRTDGYTF. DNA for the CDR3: TGTGCCAGCAGCCCCCAAAGGACAGATGGCTACACCTTC.

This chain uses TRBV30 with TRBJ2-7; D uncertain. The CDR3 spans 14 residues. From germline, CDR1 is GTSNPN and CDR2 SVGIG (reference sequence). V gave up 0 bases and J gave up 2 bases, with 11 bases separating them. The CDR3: CAWSVQFVPYEQYF. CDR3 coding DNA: TGTGCCTGGAGTGTACAATTCGTCCCCTACGAGCAGTACTTC.

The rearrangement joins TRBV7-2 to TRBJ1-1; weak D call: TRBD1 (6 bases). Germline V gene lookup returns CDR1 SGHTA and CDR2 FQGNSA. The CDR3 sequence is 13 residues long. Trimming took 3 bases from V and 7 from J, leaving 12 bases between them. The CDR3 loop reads CASSFGGALEAFF. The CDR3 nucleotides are TGTGCCAGCAGCTTTGGGGGGGCCCTTGAAGCTTTCTTT.

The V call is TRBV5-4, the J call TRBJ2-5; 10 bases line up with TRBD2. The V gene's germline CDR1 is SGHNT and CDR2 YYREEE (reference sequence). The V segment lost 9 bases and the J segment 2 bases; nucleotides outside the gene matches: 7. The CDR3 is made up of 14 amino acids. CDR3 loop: CATGGAGGQETQYF. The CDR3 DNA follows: TGTGCCACCGGAGGAGCGGGGGGGCAAGAGACCCAGTACTTC.

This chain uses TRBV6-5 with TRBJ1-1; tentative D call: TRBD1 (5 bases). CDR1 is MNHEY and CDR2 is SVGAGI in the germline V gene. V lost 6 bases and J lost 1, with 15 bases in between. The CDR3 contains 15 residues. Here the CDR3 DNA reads TGTGCCAGCAGCCTAACCGGGGGGGGGAACACTGAAGCTTTCTTT. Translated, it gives CASSLTGGGNTEAFF.

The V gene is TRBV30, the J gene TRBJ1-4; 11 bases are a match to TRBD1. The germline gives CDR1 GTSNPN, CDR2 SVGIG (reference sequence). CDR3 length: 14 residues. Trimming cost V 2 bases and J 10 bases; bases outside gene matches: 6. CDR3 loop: CAWSKGQGDGKLFF. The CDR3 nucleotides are TGTGCCTGGAGTAAGGGACAGGGGGATGGAAAACTGTTTTTT.

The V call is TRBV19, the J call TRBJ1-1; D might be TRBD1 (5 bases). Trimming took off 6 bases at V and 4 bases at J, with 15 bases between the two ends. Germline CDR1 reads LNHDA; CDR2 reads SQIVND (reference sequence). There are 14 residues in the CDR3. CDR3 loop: CASRPRDGSTEAFF. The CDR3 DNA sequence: TGTGCCAGTAGGCCCAGGGATGGCAGCACTGAAGCTTTCTTT.

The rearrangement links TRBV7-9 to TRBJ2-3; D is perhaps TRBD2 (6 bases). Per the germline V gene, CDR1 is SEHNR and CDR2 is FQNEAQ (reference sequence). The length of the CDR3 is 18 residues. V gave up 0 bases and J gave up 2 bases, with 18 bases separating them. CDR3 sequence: CASSLARGSGQLTDTQYF. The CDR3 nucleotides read TGTGCCAGCAGCTTAGCGCGAGGTAGCGGCCAACTCACAGATACGCAGTATTTT.

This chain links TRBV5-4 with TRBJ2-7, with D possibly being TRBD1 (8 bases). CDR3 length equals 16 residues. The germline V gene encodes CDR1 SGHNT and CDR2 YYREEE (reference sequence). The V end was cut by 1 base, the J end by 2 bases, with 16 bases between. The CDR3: CASSLKGQGGPYEQYF. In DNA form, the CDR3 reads TGTGCCAGCAGCTTGAAAGGACAGGGAGGGCCCTACGAGCAGTACTTC.

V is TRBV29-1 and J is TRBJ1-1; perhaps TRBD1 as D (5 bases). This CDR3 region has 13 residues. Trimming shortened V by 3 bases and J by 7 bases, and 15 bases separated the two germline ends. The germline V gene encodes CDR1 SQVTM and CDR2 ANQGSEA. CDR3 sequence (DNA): TGCAGCGTTGAGGACCCTATGGGGGGTGAAGCTTTCTTT. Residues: CSVEDPMGGEAFF.